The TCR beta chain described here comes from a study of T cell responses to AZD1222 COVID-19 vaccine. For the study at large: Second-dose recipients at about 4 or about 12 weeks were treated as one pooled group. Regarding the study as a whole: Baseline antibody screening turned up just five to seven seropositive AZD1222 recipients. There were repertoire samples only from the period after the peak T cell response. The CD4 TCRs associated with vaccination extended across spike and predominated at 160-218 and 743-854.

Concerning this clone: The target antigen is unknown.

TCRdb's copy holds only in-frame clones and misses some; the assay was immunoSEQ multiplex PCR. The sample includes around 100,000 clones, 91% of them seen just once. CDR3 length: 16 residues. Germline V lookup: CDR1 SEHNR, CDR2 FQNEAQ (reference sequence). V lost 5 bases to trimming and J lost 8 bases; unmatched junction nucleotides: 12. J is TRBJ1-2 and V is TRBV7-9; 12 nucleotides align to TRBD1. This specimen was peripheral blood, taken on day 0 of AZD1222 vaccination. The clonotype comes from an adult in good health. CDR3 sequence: CASSTPGTGGAKGYTF. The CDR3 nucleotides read TGTGCCAGCAGCACCCCCGGGACAGGGGGCGCCAAGGGCTACACCTTC.